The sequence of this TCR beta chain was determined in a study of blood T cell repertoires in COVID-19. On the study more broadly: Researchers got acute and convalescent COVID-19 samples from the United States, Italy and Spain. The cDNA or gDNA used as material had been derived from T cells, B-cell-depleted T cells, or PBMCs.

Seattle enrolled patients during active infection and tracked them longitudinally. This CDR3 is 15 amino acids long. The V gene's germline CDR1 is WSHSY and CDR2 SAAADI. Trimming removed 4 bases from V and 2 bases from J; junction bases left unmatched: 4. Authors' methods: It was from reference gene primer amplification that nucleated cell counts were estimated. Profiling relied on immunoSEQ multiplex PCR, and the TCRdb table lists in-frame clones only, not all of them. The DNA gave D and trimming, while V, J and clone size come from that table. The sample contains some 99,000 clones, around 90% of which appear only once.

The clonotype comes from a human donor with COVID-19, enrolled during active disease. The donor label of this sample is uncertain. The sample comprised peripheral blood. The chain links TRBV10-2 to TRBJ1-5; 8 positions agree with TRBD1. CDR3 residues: CASSGPGQGNQPQHF. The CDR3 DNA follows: TGCGCCAGCAGTGGGCCGGGACAGGGCAATCAGCCCCAGCATTTT.